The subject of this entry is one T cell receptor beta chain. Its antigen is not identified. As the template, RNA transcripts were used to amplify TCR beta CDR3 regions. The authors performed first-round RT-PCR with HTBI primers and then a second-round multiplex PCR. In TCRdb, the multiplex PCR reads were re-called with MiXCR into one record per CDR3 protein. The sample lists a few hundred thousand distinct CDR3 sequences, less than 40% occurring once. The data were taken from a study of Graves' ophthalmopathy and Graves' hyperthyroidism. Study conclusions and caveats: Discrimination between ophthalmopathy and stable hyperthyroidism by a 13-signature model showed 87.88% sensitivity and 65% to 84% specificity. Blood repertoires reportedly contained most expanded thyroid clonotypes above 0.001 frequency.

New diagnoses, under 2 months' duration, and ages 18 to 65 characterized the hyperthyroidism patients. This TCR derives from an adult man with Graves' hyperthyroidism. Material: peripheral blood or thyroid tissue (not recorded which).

The CDR3 sequence: CSARDRNSAGANVLTF. The CDR3 DNA reads as TGCAGTGCCCGGGACCGGAACTCGGCCGGGGCCAACGTCCTGACTTTC. V is TRBV20-1 and J is TRBJ2-6; D possibly matches TRBD1 or TRBD2 (5 bases each). Germline values: CDR1 DFQATT, CDR2 SNEGSKA (reference sequence). V dropped 6 bases and J dropped 4 bases, with 19 bases sitting between them. The length of the CDR3 is 16 residues.